Below are 3 T cell receptor beta chains sequenced from a single sample in a study of beta chain features in type 1 diabetes. Study-wide results and limits: All four CD4+ subsets of Type 1 diabetes patients contained TCRB CDR3s that were moderately but significantly shorter.

Expressed TCRB transcripts were sequenced after all isolated RNA was converted to cDNA. The method was immunoSEQ multiplex PCR; TCRdb's version includes in-frame clones alone and lacks a portion of them. The sample shows some 350,000 clones, roughly a tenth of them seen only once. Antigen specificity for these receptors is unknown. The sample consisted of central memory CD4+ T cells from blood. Source of these receptors: a man between 25 and 39 years old with type 1 diabetes.

The table lists this clone with a few counts. The rearrangement joins TRBV6-1 to TRBJ2-5, with D tentatively TRBD1 or TRBD2 (5 bases each). Germline assignment: CDR1 MNHNS and CDR2 SASEGT. The CDR3 totals 14 residues. V was cut by 6 bases and J by 5 bases, with 16 bases left in between. CDR3 loop: CASSTWGLGETQYF. In nucleotides, the CDR3 is TGTGCCAGCAGCACCTGGGGGTTGGGGGAGACCCAGTACTTC.

The genes are TRBV2 and TRBJ2-3; 7 bases map to TRBD1. The CDR3 length is 14 residues. Germline CDR1 reads SNHLY; CDR2 reads FYNNEI. Unmatched junction bases numbered 6, after V lost 8 bases and J lost 1 base. The CDR3 region has the DNA TGTGCCAGCTTGAGACAGGGACGCACAGATACGCAGTATTTT. This codes for CASLRQGRTDTQYF.

This clone appeared a few times. This chain links TRBV5-1 with TRBJ2-5; possibly TRBD1 for D (6 bases). Germline V lookup: CDR1 SGHRS, CDR2 YFSETQ. The CDR3 totals 15 residues. Trimming removed 2 bases from V and 4 bases from J, with 15 bases in between. The CDR3 nucleotides are TGCGCCAGCAGCTTCTTACAGGGAAACGGAGAGACCCAGTACTTC. Its protein product is CASSFLQGNGETQYF.